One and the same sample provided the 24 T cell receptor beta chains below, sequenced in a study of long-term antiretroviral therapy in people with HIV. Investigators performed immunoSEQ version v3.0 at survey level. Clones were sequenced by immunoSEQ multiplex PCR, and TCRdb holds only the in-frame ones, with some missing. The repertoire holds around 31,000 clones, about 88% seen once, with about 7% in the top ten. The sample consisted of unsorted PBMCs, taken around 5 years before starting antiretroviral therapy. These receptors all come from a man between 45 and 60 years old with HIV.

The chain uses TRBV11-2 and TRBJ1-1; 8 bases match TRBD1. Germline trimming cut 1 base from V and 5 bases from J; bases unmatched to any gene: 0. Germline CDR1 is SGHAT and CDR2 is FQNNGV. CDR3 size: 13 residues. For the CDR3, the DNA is TGTGCCAGCAGCTTAGGGACAGGGACTGAAGCTTTCTTT. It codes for CASSLGTGTEAFF.

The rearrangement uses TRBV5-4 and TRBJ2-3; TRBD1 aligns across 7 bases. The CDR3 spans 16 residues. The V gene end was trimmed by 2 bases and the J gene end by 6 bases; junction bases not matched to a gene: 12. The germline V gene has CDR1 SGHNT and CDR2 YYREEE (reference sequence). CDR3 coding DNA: TGTGCCAGCAGCTTACAGGGGCCCCCCGCACCGGATACGCAGTATTTT. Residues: CASSLQGPPAPDTQYF.

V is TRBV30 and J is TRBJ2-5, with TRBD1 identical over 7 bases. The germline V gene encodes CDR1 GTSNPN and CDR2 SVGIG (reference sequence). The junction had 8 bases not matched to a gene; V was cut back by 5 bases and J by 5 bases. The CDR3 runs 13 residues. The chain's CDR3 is CAWGGQPGETQYF. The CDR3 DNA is TGTGCCTGGGGGGGACAGCCGGGGGAGACCCAGTACTTC.

CDR3 sequence (DNA): TGTGCCATCAGGACCTCCGGACAGGGTGGTTTTAATGAGCAGTTCTTC. Encoded protein: CAIRTSGQGGFNEQFF. This chain links TRBV10-3 with TRBJ2-1; 8 bases align to TRBD1. CDR3 length: 16 residues. V lost 6 bases, J lost 7 bases, and 14 bases stayed unmatched. Germline V gene lookup returns CDR1 ENHRY and CDR2 SYGVKD.

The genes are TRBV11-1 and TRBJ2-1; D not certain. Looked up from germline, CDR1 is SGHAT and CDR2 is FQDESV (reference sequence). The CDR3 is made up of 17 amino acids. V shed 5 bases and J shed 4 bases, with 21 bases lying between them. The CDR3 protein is CASSPRLWRNKYNEQFF. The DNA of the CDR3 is TGTGCCAGCAGCCCAAGATTGTGGCGGAATAAATACAATGAGCAGTTCTTC.

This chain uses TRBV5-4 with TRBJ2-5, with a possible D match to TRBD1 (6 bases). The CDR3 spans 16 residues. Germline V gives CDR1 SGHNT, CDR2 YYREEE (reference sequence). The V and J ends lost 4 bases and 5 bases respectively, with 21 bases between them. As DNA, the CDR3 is TGTGCCAGCAGCCCGGTCTGGGGGCGACCGGGGGAGACCCAGTACTTC. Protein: CASSPVWGRPGETQYF.

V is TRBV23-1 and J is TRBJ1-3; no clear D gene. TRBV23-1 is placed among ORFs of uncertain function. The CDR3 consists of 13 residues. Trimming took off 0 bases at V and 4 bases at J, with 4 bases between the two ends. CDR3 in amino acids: CASSQSRGNTIYF. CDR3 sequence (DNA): TGCGCCAGCAGTCAATCGCGGGGAAACACCATATATTTT.

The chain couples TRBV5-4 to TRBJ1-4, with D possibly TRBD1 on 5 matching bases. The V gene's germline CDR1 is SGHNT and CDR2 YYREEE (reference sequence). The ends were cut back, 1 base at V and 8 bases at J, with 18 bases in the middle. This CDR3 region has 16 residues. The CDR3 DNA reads TGTGCCAGCAGCTTGAAACGGGGCGGTGGGATGGAAAAACTGTTTTTT. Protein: CASSLKRGGGMEKLFF.

The CDR3 loop is CASSPRGLGGWDETQYF. CDR3 sequence (DNA): TGCGCCAGCAGCCCCAGGGGGCTGGGTGGGTGGGACGAGACCCAGTACTTC. This chain joins TRBV4-1 and TRBJ2-5, with 8 nucleotides matching TRBD1. This CDR3 is built from 17 residues. Germline V CDR1 and CDR2: MGHRA, YSYEKL. V dropped 4 bases and J dropped 5; count of bases not matched to a gene: 15.

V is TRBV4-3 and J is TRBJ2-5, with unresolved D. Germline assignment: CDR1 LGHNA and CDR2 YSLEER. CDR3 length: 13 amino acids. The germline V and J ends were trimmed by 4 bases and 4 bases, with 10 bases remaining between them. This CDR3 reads CASSRRRGETQYF. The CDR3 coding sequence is TGCGCCAGCAGCCGCCGGAGAGGAGAGACCCAGTACTTC.

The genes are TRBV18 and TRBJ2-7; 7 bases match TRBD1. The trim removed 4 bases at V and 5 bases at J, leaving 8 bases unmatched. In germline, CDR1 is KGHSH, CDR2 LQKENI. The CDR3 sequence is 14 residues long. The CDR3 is CASSRQGYGNEQYF. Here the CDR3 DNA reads TGTGCCAGCTCACGACAGGGCTATGGCAACGAGCAGTACTTC.

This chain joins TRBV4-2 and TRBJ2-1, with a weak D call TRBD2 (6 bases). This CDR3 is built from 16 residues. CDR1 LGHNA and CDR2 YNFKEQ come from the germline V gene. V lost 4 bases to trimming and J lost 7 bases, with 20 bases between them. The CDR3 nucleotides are TGTGCCAGCAGCCCGTACACTAGCTCCACCGGGAATGAGCAGTTCTTC. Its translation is CASSPYTSSTGNEQFF.

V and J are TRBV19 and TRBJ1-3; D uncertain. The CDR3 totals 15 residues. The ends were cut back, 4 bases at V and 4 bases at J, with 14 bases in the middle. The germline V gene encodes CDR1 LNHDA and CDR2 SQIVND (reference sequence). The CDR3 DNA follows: TGTGCCAGTAGTACGAGCCCGGCTTCCGGAAACACCATATATTTT. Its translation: CASSTSPASGNTIYF.

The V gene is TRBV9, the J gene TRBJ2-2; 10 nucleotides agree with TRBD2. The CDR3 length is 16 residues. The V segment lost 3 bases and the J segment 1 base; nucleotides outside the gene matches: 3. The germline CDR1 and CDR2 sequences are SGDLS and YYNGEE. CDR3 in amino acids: CASSAPSGGNTGELFF. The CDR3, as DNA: TGTGCCAGCAGCGCCCCTAGCGGGGGGAACACCGGGGAGCTGTTTTTT.

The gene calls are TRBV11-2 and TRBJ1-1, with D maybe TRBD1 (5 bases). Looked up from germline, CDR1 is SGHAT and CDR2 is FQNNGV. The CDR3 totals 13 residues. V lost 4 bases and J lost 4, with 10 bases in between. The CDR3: CASSSQRGTEAFF. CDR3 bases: TGTGCCAGCAGCTCTCAAAGGGGCACTGAAGCTTTCTTT.

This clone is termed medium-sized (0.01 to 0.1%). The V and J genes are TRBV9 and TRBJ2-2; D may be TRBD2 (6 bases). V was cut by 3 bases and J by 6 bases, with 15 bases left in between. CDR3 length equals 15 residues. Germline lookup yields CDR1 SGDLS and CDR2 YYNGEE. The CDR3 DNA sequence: TGTGCCAGCAGCGGATCCGGGGGTTTGGCCGGGGAGCTGTTTTTT. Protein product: CASSGSGGLAGELFF.

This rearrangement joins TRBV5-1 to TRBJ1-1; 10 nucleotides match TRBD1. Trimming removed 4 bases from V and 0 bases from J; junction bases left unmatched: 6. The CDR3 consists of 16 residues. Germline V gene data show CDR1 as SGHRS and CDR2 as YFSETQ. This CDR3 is CASSRGTGAMNTEAFF. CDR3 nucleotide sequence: TGCGCCAGCAGCCGAGGGACAGGGGCTATGAACACTGAAGCTTTCTTT. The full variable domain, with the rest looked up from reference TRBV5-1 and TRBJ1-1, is KAGVTQTPRYLIKTRGQQVTLSCSPISGHRSVSWYQQTPGQGLQFLFEYFSETQRNKGNFPGRFSGRQFSNSRSEMNVSTLELGDSALYLCASSRGTGAMNTEAFFGQGTRLTVV.

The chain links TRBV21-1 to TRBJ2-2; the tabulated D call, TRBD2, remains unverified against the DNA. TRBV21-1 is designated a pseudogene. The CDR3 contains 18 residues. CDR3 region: CASSNVRRAGLPTGELFF. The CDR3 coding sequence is TGTGCCAGCAGCAACGTGCGGAGGGCGGGATTGCCAACCGGGGAGCTGTTTTTT.

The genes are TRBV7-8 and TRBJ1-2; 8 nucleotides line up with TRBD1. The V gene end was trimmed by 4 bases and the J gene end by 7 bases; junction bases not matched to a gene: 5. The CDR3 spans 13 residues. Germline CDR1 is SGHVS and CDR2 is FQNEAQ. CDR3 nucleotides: TGTGCCAGCAGCTCAGGGGGCTCGGGTGGCTACACCTTC. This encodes CASSSGGSGGYTF.

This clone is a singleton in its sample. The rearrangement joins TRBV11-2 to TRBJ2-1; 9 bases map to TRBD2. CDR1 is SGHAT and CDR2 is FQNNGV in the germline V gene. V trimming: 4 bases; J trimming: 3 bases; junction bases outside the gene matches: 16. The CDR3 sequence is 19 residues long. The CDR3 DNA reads TGTGCCAGCAGCTCACCCAGCAACCGCGGGGGGGCCGTCTACAATGAGCAGTTCTTC. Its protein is CASSSPSNRGGAVYNEQFF.

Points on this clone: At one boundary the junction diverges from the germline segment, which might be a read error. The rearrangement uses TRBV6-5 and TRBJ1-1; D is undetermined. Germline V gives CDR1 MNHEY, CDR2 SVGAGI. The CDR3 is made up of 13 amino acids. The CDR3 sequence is CASTQRENSEAFF. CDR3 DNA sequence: TGTGCCAGCACTCAAAGGGAGAACAGTGAAGCTTTCTTT.

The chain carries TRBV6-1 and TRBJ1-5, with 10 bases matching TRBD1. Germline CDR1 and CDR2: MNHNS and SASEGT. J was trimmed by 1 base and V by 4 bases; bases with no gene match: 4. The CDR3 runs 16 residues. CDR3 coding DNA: TGTGCCAGCAGTGGACAGGGGGCTTGGAGCAATCAGCCCCAGCATTTT. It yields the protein CASSGQGAWSNQPQHF.

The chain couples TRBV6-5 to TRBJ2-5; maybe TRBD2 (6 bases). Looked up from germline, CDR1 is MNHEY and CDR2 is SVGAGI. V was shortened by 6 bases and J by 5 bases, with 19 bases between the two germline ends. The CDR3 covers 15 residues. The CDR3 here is CASSPDGPGVETQYF. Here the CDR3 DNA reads TGTGCCAGCAGCCCGGACGGCCCGGGAGTGGAGACCCAGTACTTC.

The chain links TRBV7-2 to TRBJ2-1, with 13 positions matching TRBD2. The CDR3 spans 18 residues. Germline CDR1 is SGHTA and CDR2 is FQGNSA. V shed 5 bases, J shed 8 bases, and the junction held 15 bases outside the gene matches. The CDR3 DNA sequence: TGTGCCAGCAGCGCAACAAAGGGACTAGCGGGACCGGCGGATGAGCAGTTCTTC. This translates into CASSATKGLAGPADEQFF.